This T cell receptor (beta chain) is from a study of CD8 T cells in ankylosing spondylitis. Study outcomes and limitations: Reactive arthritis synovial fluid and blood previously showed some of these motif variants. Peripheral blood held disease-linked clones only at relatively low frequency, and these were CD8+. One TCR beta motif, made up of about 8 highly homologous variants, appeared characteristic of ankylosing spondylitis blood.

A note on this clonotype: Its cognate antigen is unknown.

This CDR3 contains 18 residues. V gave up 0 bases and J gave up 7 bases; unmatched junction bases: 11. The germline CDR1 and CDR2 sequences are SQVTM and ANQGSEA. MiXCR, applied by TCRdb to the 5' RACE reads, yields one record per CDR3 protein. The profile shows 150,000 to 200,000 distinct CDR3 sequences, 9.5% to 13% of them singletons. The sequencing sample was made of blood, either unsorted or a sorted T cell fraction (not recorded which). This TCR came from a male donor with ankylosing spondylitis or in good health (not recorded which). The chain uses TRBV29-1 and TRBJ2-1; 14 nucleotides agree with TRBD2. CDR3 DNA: TGCAGCGTTGAAGATCTGGCGACTAGCGGGGGGGCCTGGAATGAGCAGTTCTTC. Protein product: CSVEDLATSGGAWNEQFF.